This T cell receptor beta chain appears in the sequencing data of a study of graft-versus-host responses after intestinal transplantation. Study-wide context: Transplant types were multivisceral, liver-intestinal, or isolated intestinal. Tacrolimus and steroids were given for 3 to 4 years to all recipients after anti-thymocyte globulin induction.

Study-wide points: Graft-versus-host to host-versus-graft clonal ratios in allografts were high in patients with graft-donor T cell macrochimerism. Present in recipient marrow, GvH clones included some that appeared first in ileum or blood.

This CDR3 comprises 13 residues. The V and J ends lost 6 bases and 7 bases, in that order; junction bases with no gene match: 6. Germline CDR1 reads GTSNPN; CDR2 reads SVGIG (reference sequence). On this clone itself: Its specificity is unknown.

Repertoires were generated with immunoSEQ multiplex PCR, while TCRdb's copy carries only in-frame clones and drops some. The profile shows about 86,000 clones, roughly 90% of them singletons. The chain links TRBV30 to TRBJ1-1; 12 bases are a match to TRBD1. The specimen was unstimulated CD8+ T cells sorted from spleen or lymph node cells, collected before intestinal transplant. The TCR sequence derives from a human donor who received an intestinal transplant. CDR3: CACPGQGAGEAFF. For the CDR3, the DNA is TGTGCCTGCCCGGGACAGGGGGCAGGTGAAGCTTTCTTT.